A single TCR beta chain is shown here with its context. The data are from a study of blood T cell repertoires in COVID-19. Turning to the study itself: The cDNA or gDNA used as material had been derived from T cells, B-cell-depleted T cells, or PBMCs.

Under the authors' procedure: Reference gene primers were amplified, and this amplification served to estimate nucleated cell counts. The protocol was immunoSEQ multiplex PCR, while the TCRdb copy is restricted to in-frame clones and leaves out a portion. The DNA gave D and trimming, while V, J and clone size come from that table. The sample shows over 350,000 clones, 86% of them seen only once. This receptor was identified in a woman aged 25 to 45 with active or convalescent COVID-19. The sequenced sample consisted of peripheral blood.

CDR3 loop: CASSPWGGLSNQPQHF. CDR3 in DNA: TGTGCCAGCAGCCCGTGGGGGGGGCTTAGCAATCAGCCCCAGCATTTT. The rearrangement links TRBV11-2 to TRBJ1-5; perhaps TRBD1 as D (6 bases). Germline loops: CDR1 SGHAT, CDR2 FQNNGV. Trimming left V 5 bases short and J 0 bases short, with 14 bases between. The CDR3 covers 16 residues.